This T cell receptor (beta chain) was identified in a study of blood T cell repertoires in COVID-19. As for the study in general: The samples span acute and convalescent COVID-19 from the United States, Italy and Spain.

Clones were read by immunoSEQ multiplex PCR, and TCRdb kept only the in-frame ones, dropping some. The profile shows some 190,000 clones, approximately 89% of them singletons. The CDR3 runs to 14 residues. Germline CDR1 and CDR2: LNHNV and YYDKDF (reference sequence). Trimming took 4 bases from V and 0 from J, leaving 9 bases between them. The clonotype was recovered from a woman aged 60-70 years with acute or convalescent COVID-19. V usage is TRBV15 and J usage is TRBJ2-5, with D possibly matching TRBD1 (6 bases). Sequences were obtained from peripheral blood. CDR3 in DNA: TGTGCCACCAGCATAGGGGGTTACCAAGAGACCCAGTACTTC. As protein: CATSIGGYQETQYF.